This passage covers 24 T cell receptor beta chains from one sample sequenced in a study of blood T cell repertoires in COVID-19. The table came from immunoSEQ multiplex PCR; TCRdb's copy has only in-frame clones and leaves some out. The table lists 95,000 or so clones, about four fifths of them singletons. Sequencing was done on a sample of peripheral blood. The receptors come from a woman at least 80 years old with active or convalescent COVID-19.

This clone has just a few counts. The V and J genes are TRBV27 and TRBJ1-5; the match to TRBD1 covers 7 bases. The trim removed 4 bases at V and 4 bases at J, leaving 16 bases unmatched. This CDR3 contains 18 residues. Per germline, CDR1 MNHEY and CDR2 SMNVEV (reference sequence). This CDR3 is CASSSLGSGTVPNQPQHF. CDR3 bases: TGTGCCAGCAGTTCCCTCGGATCGGGGACAGTGCCAAATCAGCCCCAGCATTTT.

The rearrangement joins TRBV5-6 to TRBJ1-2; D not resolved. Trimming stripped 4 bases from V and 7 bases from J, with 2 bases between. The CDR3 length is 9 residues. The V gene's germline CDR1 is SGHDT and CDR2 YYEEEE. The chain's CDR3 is CASSRGYTF. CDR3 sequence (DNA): TGTGCCAGCAGCCGTGGCTACACCTTC.

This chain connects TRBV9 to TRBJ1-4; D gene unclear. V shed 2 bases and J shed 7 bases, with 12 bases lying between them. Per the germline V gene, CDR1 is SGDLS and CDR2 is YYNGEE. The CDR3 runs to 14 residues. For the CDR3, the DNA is TGTGCCAGCAGCGTTTCTTTCGGAGGTGAAAAACTGTTTTTT. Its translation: CASSVSFGGEKLFF.

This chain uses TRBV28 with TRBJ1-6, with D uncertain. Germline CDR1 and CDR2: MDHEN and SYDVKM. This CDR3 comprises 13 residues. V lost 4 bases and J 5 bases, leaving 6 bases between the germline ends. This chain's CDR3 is CASSSVNNSPLHF. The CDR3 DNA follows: TGTGCCAGCAGTTCCGTAAATAATTCACCCCTCCACTTT. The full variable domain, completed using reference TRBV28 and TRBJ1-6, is DVKVTQSSRYLVKRTGEKVFLECVQDMDHENMFWYRQDPGLGLRLIYFSYDVKMKEKGDIPEGYSVSREKKERFSLILESASTNQTSMYLCASSSVNNSPLHFGNGTRLTVT.

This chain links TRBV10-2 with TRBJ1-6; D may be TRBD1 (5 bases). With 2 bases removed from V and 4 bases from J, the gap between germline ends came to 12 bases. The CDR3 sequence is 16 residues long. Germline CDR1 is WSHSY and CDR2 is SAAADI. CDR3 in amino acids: CASSEHGQGYNSPLHF. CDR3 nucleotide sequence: TGCGCCAGCAGTGAGCACGGGCAGGGTTATAATTCACCCCTCCACTTT.

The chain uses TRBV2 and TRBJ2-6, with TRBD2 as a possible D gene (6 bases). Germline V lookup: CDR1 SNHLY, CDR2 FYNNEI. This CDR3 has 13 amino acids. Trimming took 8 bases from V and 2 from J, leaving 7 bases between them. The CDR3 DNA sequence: TGTGCCAGCGGCGGGGCTGGGGCCAACGTCCTGACTTTC. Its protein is CASGGAGANVLTF.

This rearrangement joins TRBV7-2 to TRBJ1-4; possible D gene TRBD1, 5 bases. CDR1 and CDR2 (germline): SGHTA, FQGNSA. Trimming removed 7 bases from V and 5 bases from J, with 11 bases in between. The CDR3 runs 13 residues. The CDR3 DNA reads TGTGCCAGCACCCCGGAGGGGAATGAAAAACTGTTTTTT. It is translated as CASTPEGNEKLFF.

Here the CDR3 reads CASSAVGGISNQPQHF. CDR3 sequence (DNA): TGTGCCAGCAGCGCCGTTGGGGGCATCAGCAATCAGCCCCAGCATTTT. The chain uses TRBV6-2 or TRBV6-3 and TRBJ1-5, with D perhaps TRBD1 (6 bases). Trimming shortened V by 6 bases and J by 1 base, and 16 bases separated the two germline ends. Germline V gene data show CDR1 as MNHEY and CDR2 as SVGEGT. The CDR3 has 16 amino acids.

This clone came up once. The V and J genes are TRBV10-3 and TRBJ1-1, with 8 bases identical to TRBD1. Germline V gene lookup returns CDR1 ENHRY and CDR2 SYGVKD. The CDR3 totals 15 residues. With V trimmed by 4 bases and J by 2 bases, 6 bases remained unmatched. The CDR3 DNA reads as TGTGCCATCAGTGGAGCGACAGGGGCCAACACTGAAGCTTTCTTT. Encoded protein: CAISGATGANTEAFF.

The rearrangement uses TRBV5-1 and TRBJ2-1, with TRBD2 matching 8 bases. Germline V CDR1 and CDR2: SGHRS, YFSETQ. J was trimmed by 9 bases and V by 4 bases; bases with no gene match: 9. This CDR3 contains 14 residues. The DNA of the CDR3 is TGCGCCAGCAGCGGAGGGACTAGTTCTGTTGAGCAGTTCTTC. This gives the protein CASSGGTSSVEQFF.

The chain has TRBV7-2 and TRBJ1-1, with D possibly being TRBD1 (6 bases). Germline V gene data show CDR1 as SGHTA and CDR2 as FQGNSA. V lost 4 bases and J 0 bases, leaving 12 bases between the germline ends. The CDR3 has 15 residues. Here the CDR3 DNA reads TGTGCCAGCAGCTCTCCAGGGGATATGAACACTGAAGCTTTCTTT. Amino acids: CASSSPGDMNTEAFF.

The CDR3 DNA follows: TGTGCCAGCAAACTCGCACAGGGTTTTAATGAAAAACTGTTTTTT. Its translation: CASKLAQGFNEKLFF. V gene TRBV28 combines with J gene TRBJ1-4; D is possibly TRBD1 (6 bases). V lost 7 bases and J lost 4, with 16 bases in between. Per germline, CDR1 MDHEN and CDR2 SYDVKM. CDR3 length: 15 amino acids.

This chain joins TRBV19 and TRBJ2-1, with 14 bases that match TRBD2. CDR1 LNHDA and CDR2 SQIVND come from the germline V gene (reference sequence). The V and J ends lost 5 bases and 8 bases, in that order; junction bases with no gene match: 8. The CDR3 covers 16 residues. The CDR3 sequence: CASSAGTSGSSHEQFF. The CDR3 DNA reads TGTGCCAGTAGTGCCGGGACTAGCGGGAGTTCACATGAGCAGTTCTTC.

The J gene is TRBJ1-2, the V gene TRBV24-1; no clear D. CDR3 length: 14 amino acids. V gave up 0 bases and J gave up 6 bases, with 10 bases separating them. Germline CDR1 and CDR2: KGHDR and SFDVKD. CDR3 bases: TGTGCCACCAGTGATTTGCTCTTCGCTAATGGCTACACCTTC. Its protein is CATSDLLFANGYTF.

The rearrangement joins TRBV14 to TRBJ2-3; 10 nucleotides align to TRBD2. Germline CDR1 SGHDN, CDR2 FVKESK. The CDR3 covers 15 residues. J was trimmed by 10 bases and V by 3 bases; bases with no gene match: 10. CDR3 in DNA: TGTGCCAGCAGCCAGCTAGCACTAGCGGGATCCTCGCAGTATTTT. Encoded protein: CASSQLALAGSSQYF.

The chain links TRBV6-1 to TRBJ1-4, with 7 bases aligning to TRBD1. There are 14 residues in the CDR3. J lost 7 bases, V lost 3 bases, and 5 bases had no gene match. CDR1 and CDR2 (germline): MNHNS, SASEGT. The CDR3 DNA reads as TGTGCCAGCAGTGACGACAGGGTTGGTGAAAAACTGTTTTTT. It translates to CASSDDRVGEKLFF.

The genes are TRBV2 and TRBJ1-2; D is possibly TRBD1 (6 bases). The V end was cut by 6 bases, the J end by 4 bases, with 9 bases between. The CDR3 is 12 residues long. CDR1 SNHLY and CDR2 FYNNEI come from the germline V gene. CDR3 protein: CASRQTGYGYTF. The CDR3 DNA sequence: TGTGCCAGCAGGCAGACAGGCTATGGCTACACCTTC.

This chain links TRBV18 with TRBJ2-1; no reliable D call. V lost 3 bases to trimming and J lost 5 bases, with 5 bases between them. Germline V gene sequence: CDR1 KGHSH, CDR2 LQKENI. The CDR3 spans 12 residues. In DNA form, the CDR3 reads TGTGCCAGCTCACCTTCCGACAATGAGCAGTTCTTC. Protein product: CASSPSDNEQFF.

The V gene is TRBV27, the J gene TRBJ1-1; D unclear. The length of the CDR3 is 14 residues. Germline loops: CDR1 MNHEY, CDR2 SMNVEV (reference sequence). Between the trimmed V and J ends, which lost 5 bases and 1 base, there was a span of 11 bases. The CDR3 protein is CASSLTGENTEAFF. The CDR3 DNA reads TGTGCCAGCAGTCTTACCGGAGAGAACACTGAAGCTTTCTTT.

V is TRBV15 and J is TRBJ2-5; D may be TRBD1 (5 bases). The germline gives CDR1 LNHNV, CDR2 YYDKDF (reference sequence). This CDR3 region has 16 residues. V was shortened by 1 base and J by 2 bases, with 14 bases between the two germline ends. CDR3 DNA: TGTGCCACCAGCAGAGGAGGCCAGGGCAATCAAGAGACCCAGTACTTC. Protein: CATSRGGQGNQETQYF.

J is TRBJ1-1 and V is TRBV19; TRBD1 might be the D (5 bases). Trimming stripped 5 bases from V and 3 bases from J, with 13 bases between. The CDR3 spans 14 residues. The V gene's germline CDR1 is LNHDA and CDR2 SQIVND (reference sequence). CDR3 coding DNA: TGTGCCAGTAGTCCAGGGATGGAGTACACTGAAGCTTTCTTT. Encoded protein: CASSPGMEYTEAFF.

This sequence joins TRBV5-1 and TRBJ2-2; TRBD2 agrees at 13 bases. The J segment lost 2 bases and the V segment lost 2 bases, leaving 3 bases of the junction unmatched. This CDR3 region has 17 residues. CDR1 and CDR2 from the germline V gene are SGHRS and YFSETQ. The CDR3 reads CASSLGTSGTNTGELFF. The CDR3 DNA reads TGCGCCAGCAGCTTAGGGACTAGCGGGACAAACACCGGGGAGCTGTTTTTT.

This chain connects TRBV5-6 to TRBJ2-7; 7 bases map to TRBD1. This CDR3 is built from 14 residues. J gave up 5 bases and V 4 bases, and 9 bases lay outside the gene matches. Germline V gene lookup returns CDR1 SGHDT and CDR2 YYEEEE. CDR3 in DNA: TGTGCCAGCAGCGGACCGACAGGGTCAGACGAGCAGTACTTC. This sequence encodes CASSGPTGSDEQYF. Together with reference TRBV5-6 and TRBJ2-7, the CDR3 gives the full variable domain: DAGVTQSPTHLIKTRGQQVTLRCSPKSGHDTVSWYQQALGQGPQFIFQYYEEEERQRGNFPDRFSGHQFPNYSSELNVNALLLGDSALYLCASSGPTGSDEQYFGPGTRLTVT.

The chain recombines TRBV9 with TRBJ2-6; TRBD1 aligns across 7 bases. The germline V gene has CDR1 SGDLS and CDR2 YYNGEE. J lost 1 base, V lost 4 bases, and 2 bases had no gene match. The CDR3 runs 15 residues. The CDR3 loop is CASSQTGSGANVLTF. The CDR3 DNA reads TGTGCCAGCAGCCAGACAGGGTCTGGGGCCAACGTCCTGACTTTC.